A single sample gave rise to the 22 T cell receptor beta chains below, sequenced in a study of T cell responses to AZD1222 COVID-19 vaccine (dated by TCRdb to about 2021). In the paper's terms, the time point label means: about 28 days (+/-7) after the second vaccine dose. The receptor library was made with the immunoSEQ multiplex PCR assay. In its TCRdb copy, this immuneACCESS table keeps in-frame sequences only and misses some clones. Where compared with another copy, unresolved V genes explain less than half of these, and the others have no known cause. In all, the sample holds 130,000 or so clones, and 70% to 90% of those were seen once. The ten largest clones represent over 9% of the sample. Sequenced material: peripheral blood, taken 28 days after the second AZD1222 dose. The receptors come from an adult who received the AZD1222 COVID-19 vaccine.

This clone was detected only a few times. V usage is TRBV6-4 and J usage is TRBJ1-2, with 7 bases identical to TRBD1. The CDR3 sequence is 13 residues long. CDR1 is MRHNA, CDR2 SNTAGT, per germline. The J segment lost 2 bases and the V segment lost 6 bases, leaving 3 bases of the junction unmatched. CDR3: CASSLGQNYGYTF. The DNA of the CDR3 is TGTGCCAGCAGCTTGGGACAGAACTATGGCTACACCTTC.

This chain links TRBV6-5 with TRBJ1-6, with D perhaps matching TRBD1 (5 bases). In germline, CDR1 is MNHEY, CDR2 SVGAGI. V shed 6 bases and J shed 13 bases, with 16 bases lying between them. CDR3 size: 13 residues. The CDR3 sequence is CASSPRDPRPLHF. For the CDR3, the DNA is TGTGCCAGCAGCCCCCGGGACCCACGGCCCCTCCACTTT.

The chain carries TRBV18 and TRBJ1-5; TRBD1 agrees at 8 bases. In germline, CDR1 is KGHSH, CDR2 LQKENI. The CDR3 runs to 15 residues. Unmatched junction bases numbered 8, after V lost 6 bases and J lost 4 bases. The CDR3 spells CASSTTGVRNQPQHF. The CDR3 region has the DNA TGTGCCAGCTCTACGACAGGGGTAAGGAATCAGCCCCAGCATTTT.

The chain couples TRBV11-2 to TRBJ1-1; 7 bases align to TRBD1. This CDR3 region has 12 residues. Looked up from germline, CDR1 is SGHAT and CDR2 is FQNNGV. V lost 5 bases, J lost 6 bases, and 3 bases stayed unmatched. DNA of the CDR3: TGTGCCAGCAGCGCCGACAGGGCTGAAGCTTTCTTT. Translated, it gives CASSADRAEAFF.

The chain uses TRBV7-9 and TRBJ1-4; 7 bases align to TRBD1. J lost 3 bases, V lost 5 bases, and 15 bases had no gene match. Germline V lookup: CDR1 SEHNR, CDR2 FQNEAQ (reference sequence). The CDR3 is 18 amino acids. DNA of the CDR3: TGTGCCAGCAGCAGTCTCGGCGAGGGGGCTTTAGCTAATGAAAAACTGTTTTTT. Translated: CASSSLGEGALANEKLFF.

This clone showed up just a few times. The chain's CDR3 is CASSRGGSYGYTF. CDR3 nucleotides: TGTGCCAGCAGCCGGGGGGGGAGCTATGGCTACACCTTC. This sequence joins TRBV5-8 and TRBJ1-2, with D possibly TRBD1 on 5 matching bases. Trimming shortened V by 4 bases and J by 4 bases, and 11 bases separated the two germline ends. This CDR3 comprises 13 residues. Germline loops: CDR1 SGHTS, CDR2 YDEGEE. The full variable domain, with the rest looked up from reference TRBV5-8 and TRBJ1-2, is EAGVTQSPTHLIKTRGQQATLRCSPISGHTSVYWYQQALGLGLQFLLWYDEGEERNRGNFPPRFSGRQFPNYSSELNVNALELEDSALYLCASSRGGSYGYTFGSGTRLTVV.

The chain carries TRBV6-5 and TRBJ1-2; 7 bases are a match to TRBD1. The CDR3 totals 14 residues. The V and J ends lost 6 bases and 8 bases, in that order; junction bases with no gene match: 12. CDR1 and CDR2 (germline): MNHEY, SVGAGI. CDR3: CASRGTDTVRGYTF. CDR3 bases: TGTGCCAGCAGGGGGACAGATACGGTCCGGGGCTACACCTTC.

The chain recombines TRBV19 with TRBJ1-2, with D tentatively TRBD1 (5 bases). The germline V gene encodes CDR1 LNHDA and CDR2 SQIVND (reference sequence). The CDR3 has 16 amino acids. V lost 2 bases to trimming and J lost 4 bases, with 17 bases between them. The DNA for the CDR3 is TGTGCCAGTAGTATAACGGGGACGGGACGGGGCTATGGCTACACCTTC. It is translated as CASSITGTGRGYGYTF.

CDR3 sequence reads: CASSLGQEQFF. The CDR3 region has the DNA TGTGCCAGCAGCTTGGGACAGGAGCAGTTCTTC. The J gene is TRBJ2-1, the V gene TRBV7-2; TRBD1 agrees at 7 bases. The V gene's germline CDR1 is SGHTA and CDR2 FQGNSA. The CDR3 spans 11 residues. V lost 3 bases, J lost 10 bases, and 0 bases stayed unmatched.

V and J are TRBV19 and TRBJ2-2; TRBD2 is a possible D gene (5 bases). This CDR3 has 16 residues. The germline V and J ends were trimmed by 5 bases and 2 bases, with 15 bases remaining between them. In germline, CDR1 is LNHDA, CDR2 SQIVND (reference sequence). The CDR3 DNA follows: TGTGCCAGTAGTCTTTCCGGGATTCTAAACACCGGGGAGCTGTTTTTT. The encoded protein is CASSLSGILNTGELFF.

The rearrangement links TRBV7-2 to TRBJ1-3; the D is unclear. Trimming stripped 2 bases from V and 0 bases from J, with 5 bases between. This CDR3 is built from 14 residues. The V gene's germline CDR1 is SGHTA and CDR2 FQGNSA. The CDR3 sequence is CASSLLSSGNTIYF. In nucleotides, the CDR3 is TGTGCCAGCAGCTTACTAAGCTCTGGAAACACCATATATTTT.

This rearrangement joins TRBV6-5 to TRBJ1-2; D remains unclear. CDR3 size: 14 residues. Germline CDR1 reads MNHEY; CDR2 reads SVGAGI. Deletions cut 0 bases from V and 3 bases from J, with 8 bases between. The CDR3 nucleotides are TGTGCCAGCAGTTACTCGCGGGGAGACTATGGCTACACCTTC. Its translation: CASSYSRGDYGYTF.

This sequence joins TRBV6-5 and TRBJ1-5; D uncertain. Trimming removed 8 bases from V and 1 base from J, with 9 bases in between. This CDR3 region has 13 residues. CDR1 MNHEY and CDR2 SVGAGI come from the germline V gene. CDR3 bases: TGTGCCAGCGGGCCGGACAGCAATCAGCCCCAGCATTTT. Translation gives CASGPDSNQPQHF.

CDR3 region: CASTSQIMNTEAFF. The CDR3 coding sequence is TGTGCCAGCACCTCACAGATTATGAACACTGAAGCTTTCTTT. V is TRBV7-2 and J is TRBJ1-1; D is ambiguous. Germline-derived CDR1 and CDR2 are SGHTA and FQGNSA. CDR3 length equals 14 residues. V shed 7 bases and J shed 0 bases, with 12 bases lying between them.

Turning to this clone: One junction end disagrees with the germline gene, perhaps due to a read error. The rearrangement joins TRBV7-7 to TRBJ1-1, with 9 bases lining up with TRBD1. The CDR3 is made up of 16 amino acids. CDR1 is SSHAT, CDR2 FNYEAQ, per germline (reference sequence). CDR3 in amino acids: CASSPLQGARFTEAFF. The CDR3 DNA is TGTGCTAGCAGCCCATTACAGGGGGCGCGTTTCACTGAAGCTTTCTTT.

The chain links TRBV29-1 to TRBJ2-7; 11 nucleotides agree with TRBD2. With V trimmed by 7 bases and J by 1 base, 12 bases remained unmatched. The germline V gene encodes CDR1 SQVTM and CDR2 ANQGSEA. This CDR3 has 16 residues. CDR3 in amino acids: CSAHAAGTSGSYEQYF. CDR3 coding DNA: TGCAGCGCTCACGCTGCCGGGACTAGCGGATCCTACGAGCAGTACTTC.

CDR3 nucleotides: TGTGCCAGCAGTTACTCGAAGGGGGTTGGCGGTTCACCCCTCCACTTT. It is translated as CASSYSKGVGGSPLHF. V usage is TRBV6-5 and J usage is TRBJ1-6; D is perhaps TRBD1 (6 bases). V lost 0 bases and J 9 bases, leaving 15 bases between the germline ends. Per germline, CDR1 MNHEY and CDR2 SVGAGI. The CDR3 totals 16 residues.

The chain couples TRBV30 to TRBJ1-1; D is perhaps TRBD1 (5 bases). The CDR3 has 15 residues. CDR1 and CDR2 (germline): GTSNPN, SVGIG (reference sequence). Trimming shortened V by 2 bases and J by 0 bases, and 13 bases separated the two germline ends. CDR3 amino acids: CAWSPLGRLNTEAFF. The DNA for the CDR3 is TGTGCCTGGAGTCCCCTGGGACGTTTGAACACTGAAGCTTTCTTT.

V usage is TRBV6-5 and J usage is TRBJ2-1, with a weak D call TRBD2 (6 bases). Trimming stripped 5 bases from V and 15 bases from J, with 17 bases between. The CDR3 extends over 12 amino acids. The V gene's germline CDR1 is MNHEY and CDR2 SVGAGI. The DNA of the CDR3 is TGTGCCAGCAGTCCACGCGGGGACCCGCGGTTCTTC. Translated: CASSPRGDPRFF.

The V gene is TRBV19, the J gene TRBJ2-7; the D call may be TRBD1 or TRBD2 (5 bases each). The V gene lost 3 bases and the J gene lost 1 base, with 7 bases spanning the gap. The CDR3 consists of 13 residues. The germline CDR1 and CDR2 sequences are LNHDA and SQIVND (reference sequence). CDR3 residues: CASSMGVSYEQYF. The CDR3 DNA follows: TGTGCCAGTAGTATGGGGGTTTCCTACGAGCAGTACTTC. Looking up the rest from reference TRBV19 and TRBJ2-7 gives the full variable domain: DGGITQSPKYLFRKEGQNVTLSCEQNLNHDAMYWYRQDPGQGLRLIYYSQIVNDFQKGDIAEGYSVSREKKESFPLTVTSAQKNPTAFYLCASSMGVSYEQYFGPGTRLTVT.

The V gene is TRBV11-1, the J gene TRBJ1-4; D might be TRBD1 (5 bases). This CDR3 is built from 16 residues. CDR1 and CDR2 (germline): SGHAT, FQDESV (reference sequence). Trimming removed 0 bases from V and 5 bases from J, with 13 bases in between. The CDR3, as DNA: TGTGCCAGCAGCTTAGCGCTTGGGGCGCAAAATGAAAAACTGTTTTTT. The encoded protein is CASSLALGAQNEKLFF.

The chain couples TRBV15 to TRBJ2-3, with 9 bases that match TRBD1. CDR1 LNHNV and CDR2 YYDKDF come from the germline V gene (reference sequence). CDR3 length: 15 amino acids. After removal of 5 bases from V and 4 bases from J, the junction contained 7 bases not matched to a gene. CDR3 sequence reads: CATSVNRGQADTQYF. Here the CDR3 DNA reads TGTGCCACCAGCGTAAACAGGGGGCAGGCAGATACGCAGTATTTT.